This T cell receptor beta chain was sequenced for a study of control samples from healthy donors and cancer patients. Sequencing used immunoSEQ multiplex PCR; TCRdb keeps in-frame clones, though not all of them. Of 120,000 or so clones in the sample, around 87% were seen once. The germline gives CDR1 LNHDA, CDR2 SQIVND (reference sequence). Unmatched junction bases numbered 6, after V lost 7 bases and J lost 6 bases. The CDR3 length is 13 residues. The sample holds one count of this clone. This TCR came from a woman in her sixties or seventies with lung cancer. The chain is built from TRBV19 and TRBJ1-1; 9 bases match TRBD1. The sequenced sample was PBMCs. CDR3 sequence reads: CASNRDRVSEAFF. The CDR3 coding sequence is TGTGCCAGTAACCGGGACAGGGTCTCTGAAGCTTTCTTT.